These 29 T cell receptor beta chains came from one sample sequenced in a study of radiotherapy plus CTLA-4 blockade in lung cancer. Some clones are missing from TCRdb's copy, which holds only in-frame ones; the method was immunoSEQ multiplex PCR. Altogether 45,000 or so clones are present, roughly 73% being singletons, with the ten largest covering approximately 3.3%. The sequencing here drew on peripheral blood, taken from a patient treated with radiotherapy plus ipilimumab. The source of these receptors is a human donor with non-small cell lung cancer who had a complete response to radiotherapy plus ipilimumab.

The chain has TRBV5-1 and TRBJ2-5, with a possible D match to TRBD2 (5 bases). The J call may be wrong; the DNA end is better matched by TRBJ2-7. Germline lookup yields CDR1 SGHRS and CDR2 YFSETQ. The CDR3 extends over 15 amino acids. The CDR3 loop reads CASSLATGTGYEQYF. CDR3 DNA sequence: TGCGCCAGCAGCTTGGCGACGGGAACTGGGTACGAGCAGTACTTC.

The chain employs TRBV29-1 and TRBJ2-5, with TRBD2 matching over 7 bases. With the DNA end fitting TRBJ2-7 better, the J assignment may be wrong. CDR3 length equals 15 residues. The germline V gene has CDR1 SQVTM and CDR2 ANQGSEA. The CDR3 protein is CSVEPSGDQNYEQYF. The CDR3 DNA is TGCAGCGTTGAACCGAGCGGGGACCAGAACTACGAGCAGTACTTC.

V gene TRBV10-1 combines with J gene TRBJ2-3; D perhaps matches TRBD2 (6 bases). Trimming stripped 4 bases from V and 3 bases from J, with 8 bases between. The CDR3 has 13 residues. In germline, CDR1 is WNHNN, CDR2 SYGVQD (reference sequence). CDR3 sequence (DNA): TGCGCCAGCAGTGGGAGGGGAACAGATACGCAGTATTTT. Translation: CASSGRGTDTQYF.

The gene calls are TRBV28 and TRBJ1-6; D possibly corresponds to TRBD1 (5 bases). With 6 bases removed from V and 9 bases from J, the gap between germline ends came to 24 bases. Germline CDR1 and CDR2: MDHEN and SYDVKM. The CDR3 runs to 17 residues. CDR3 in amino acids: CASSPFPQGRNSSPLHF. The CDR3 region has the DNA TGTGCCAGCAGCCCATTCCCCCAGGGTCGTAATTCTTCACCCCTCCACTTT.

The chain's CDR3 is CASSSHRGSYEQYF. The CDR3 region has the DNA TGCGCCAGCAGCTCCCACAGGGGCTCCTACGAGCAGTACTTC. The chain recombines TRBV5-1 with TRBJ2-7; 7 nucleotides align to TRBD1. The CDR3 sequence is 14 residues long. V shed 3 bases, J shed 0 bases, and the junction held 3 bases outside the gene matches. CDR1 is SGHRS, CDR2 YFSETQ, per germline.

The CDR3 protein is CASSPLQGRNTGELFF. Here the CDR3 DNA reads TGTGCCAGCTCACCACTTCAGGGCCGGAACACCGGGGAGCTGTTTTTT. The V and J genes are TRBV18 and TRBJ2-2; weak D call: TRBD1 (5 bases). The CDR3 runs to 16 residues. V was trimmed by 1 base and J by 1 base, leaving 10 bases between them. Germline V gives CDR1 KGHSH, CDR2 LQKENI.

The chain combines TRBV5-1 with TRBJ2-1; 7 nucleotides agree with TRBD2. CDR3 size: 16 residues. The J segment lost 4 bases and the V segment lost 1 base, leaving 8 bases of the junction unmatched. Germline assignment: CDR1 SGHRS and CDR2 YFSETQ. The chain's CDR3 is CASSLTRGSNYNEQFF. In DNA form, the CDR3 reads TGCGCCAGCAGCTTGACGCGGGGGAGCAATTACAATGAGCAGTTCTTC.

The chain has TRBV18 and TRBJ1-2; possible D gene TRBD1, 5 bases. V was trimmed by 3 bases and J by 7 bases, leaving 15 bases between them. Germline CDR1 is KGHSH and CDR2 is LQKENI. The CDR3 has 14 residues. This CDR3 reads CASSPSQGARGYTF. The CDR3 coding sequence is TGTGCCAGCTCACCGAGTCAGGGTGCACGTGGCTACACCTTC.

This clone was picked up a small number of times. The genes are TRBV2 and TRBJ1-6; 10 bases are a match to TRBD1. The V segment lost 6 bases and the J segment 8 bases; nucleotides outside the gene matches: 4. The CDR3 loop spans 14 amino acids. Germline CDR1 reads SNHLY; CDR2 reads FYNNEI. The CDR3 loop reads CASRRDRGYSPLHF. The CDR3 nucleotides are TGTGCCAGCAGACGGGACAGGGGTTATTCACCCCTCCACTTT.

The chain carries TRBV6-5 and TRBJ1-5; TRBD1 might be the D (5 bases). The V and J ends lost 4 bases and 0 bases respectively, with 10 bases between them. The CDR3 spans 15 residues. CDR1 and CDR2 from the germline V gene are MNHEY and SVGAGI. The CDR3 sequence: CASSLDSFSNQPQHF. CDR3 DNA sequence: TGTGCCAGCAGTTTAGACAGTTTTAGCAATCAGCCCCAGCATTTT.

CDR3 DNA sequence: TGTGCCAGCAGTCACCAGGGGAACTATGGCTACACCTTC. It yields the protein CASSHQGNYGYTF. The genes are TRBV6-5 and TRBJ1-2, with D tentatively TRBD1 (6 bases). Trimming removed 5 bases at V and 2 bases at J, with 9 bases between. Germline assignment: CDR1 MNHEY and CDR2 SVGAGI. CDR3 length: 13 residues.

The J gene is TRBJ1-2, the V gene TRBV7-4; 8 nucleotides align to TRBD1. V lost 0 bases, J lost 8 bases, and 11 bases stayed unmatched. This CDR3 comprises 16 residues. Looked up from germline, CDR1 is SGHVT and CDR2 is SQSDAQ. The CDR3 loop is CASSLAPGQGFYGYTF. The CDR3, as DNA: TGTGCCAGCAGCTTAGCGCCCGGACAGGGATTCTACGGCTACACCTTC. The whole variable domain, remainder taken from reference TRBV7-4 and TRBJ1-2, is GAGVSQSPRYKVAKRGRDVALRCDSISGHVTLYWYRQTLGQGSEVLTYSQSDAQRDKSGRPSGRFSAERPERSVSTLKIQRTEQGDSAVYLCASSLAPGQGFYGYTFGSGTRLTVV.

With regard to this clone: An end of the junction differs from the germline gene, which may be a read error. The V call is TRBV5-4, the J call TRBJ1-1; D ambiguous. Germline CDR1 SGHNT, CDR2 YYREEE (reference sequence). This CDR3 has 14 residues. CDR3 residues: CASSQELTYTEAFF. In DNA form, the CDR3 reads TGCGCCAGCAGCCAAGAGCTGACTTACACTGAAGCTTTCTTT. Full variable domain (missing parts from reference TRBV5-4 and TRBJ1-1): ETGVTQSPTHLIKTRGQQVTLRCSSQSGHNTVSWYQQALGQGPQFIFQYYREEENGRGNFPPRFSGLQFPNYSSELNVNALELDDSALYLCASSQELTYTEAFFGQGTRLTVV.

V usage is TRBV6-6 and J usage is TRBJ2-7; D gene uncertain. The CDR3 consists of 16 residues. Trimming took 2 bases from V and 1 from J, leaving 15 bases between them. The germline V gene encodes CDR1 MNHNY and CDR2 SVGAGI (reference sequence). This chain's CDR3 is CASSYIMGELSYEQYF. CDR3 in DNA: TGTGCCAGCAGTTACATCATGGGCGAGTTATCCTACGAGCAGTACTTC.

V and J are TRBV7-6 and TRBJ2-3, with 7 bases matching TRBD2. Looked up from germline, CDR1 is SGHVS and CDR2 is FNYEAQ. Trimming removed 5 bases from V and 5 bases from J; junction bases left unmatched: 13. This CDR3 has 16 residues. This CDR3 is CASSPPVAGARDTQYF. The DNA for the CDR3 is TGTGCCAGCAGCCCCCCAGTGGCGGGAGCGAGAGATACGCAGTATTTT.

This chain connects TRBV28 to TRBJ1-1, with 9 bases that match TRBD1. The CDR3 consists of 14 residues. Germline V gene lookup returns CDR1 MDHEN and CDR2 SYDVKM. Trimming cost V 4 bases and J 2 bases; bases outside gene matches: 2. CDR3 bases: TGTGCCAGCAGTTCGGACAGGGGTAACACTGAAGCTTTCTTT. Its translation is CASSSDRGNTEAFF.

The rearrangement links TRBV6-1 to TRBJ2-3; D unclear. Germline values: CDR1 MNHNS, CDR2 SASEGT. This CDR3 contains 13 residues. V was shortened by 8 bases and J by 3 bases, with 12 bases between the two germline ends. The CDR3 nucleotides are TGTGCCAGCTATGACACCTCTACAGATACGCAGTATTTT. It specifies CASYDTSTDTQYF.

The V call is TRBV4-3, the J call TRBJ1-4; 9 bases align to TRBD1. The CDR3 covers 13 residues. The V segment lost 6 bases and the J segment 7 bases; nucleotides outside the gene matches: 3. CDR1 is LGHNA, CDR2 YSLEER, per germline. The CDR3 protein is CASRGQGSEKLFF. The CDR3 region has the DNA TGCGCCAGCAGAGGACAGGGGAGTGAAAAACTGTTTTTT.

This clone was detected a few times. The chain couples TRBV2 to TRBJ2-7; 9 positions agree with TRBD1. The CDR3 covers 13 residues. Germline V gives CDR1 SNHLY, CDR2 FYNNEI. Losses at the gene ends were 7 bases for V and 6 bases for J; bases not matched to a gene: 7. CDR3 nucleotide sequence: TGTGCCAGCAACACGGGACAGGGTGGCGAGCAGTACTTC. The encoded protein is CASNTGQGGEQYF.

The chain combines TRBV9 with TRBJ1-6, with a weak D call TRBD1 (5 bases). Per the germline V gene, CDR1 is SGDLS and CDR2 is YYNGEE. There are 16 residues in the CDR3. With 0 bases removed from V and 0 bases from J, the gap between germline ends came to 7 bases. CDR3 nucleotides: TGTGCCAGCAGCGTAGTTGGGGCCTCCTATAATTCACCCCTCCACTTT. Its protein is CASSVVGASYNSPLHF.

The V gene is TRBV7-2, the J gene TRBJ2-7, with 9 bases matching TRBD2. The CDR3 runs 17 residues. V dropped 5 bases and J dropped 3; count of bases not matched to a gene: 14. CDR1 and CDR2 (germline): SGHTA, FQGNSA. As DNA, the CDR3 is TGTGCCAGCAGCCCCGGTTGGGGGCGGGAGGGCCTCTACGAGCAGTACTTC. Translated: CASSPGWGREGLYEQYF.

J is TRBJ2-1 and V is TRBV5-1; TRBD2 aligns across 10 bases. J lost 2 bases, V lost 5 bases, and 19 bases had no gene match. Germline CDR1 is SGHRS and CDR2 is YFSETQ. This CDR3 region has 20 residues. This chain's CDR3 is CASRPIVSGLSGRAYNEQFF. The CDR3 DNA is TGCGCCAGCAGACCAATCGTGAGCGGCTTAAGCGGGAGGGCCTACAATGAGCAGTTCTTC.

The rearrangement links TRBV18 to TRBJ2-7; perhaps TRBD2 as D (6 bases). V lost 2 bases and J 3 bases, leaving 11 bases between the germline ends. Germline lookup yields CDR1 KGHSH and CDR2 LQKENI. The CDR3 extends over 14 amino acids. The CDR3 protein is CASSPGTRGYEQYF. CDR3 DNA sequence: TGTGCCAGCTCACCAGGGACTCGGGGCTACGAGCAGTACTTC.

The V call is TRBV30, the J call TRBJ2-7, with 9 bases identical to TRBD2. The V segment lost 2 bases and the J segment 8 bases; nucleotides outside the gene matches: 10. CDR3 length: 14 residues. Germline V gene lookup returns CDR1 GTSNPN and CDR2 SVGIG (reference sequence). The CDR3 loop reads CAWSSLAGVGKQYF. The CDR3, as DNA: TGTGCCTGGAGTTCGTTAGCGGGAGTTGGTAAGCAGTACTTC.

The V call is TRBV5-6, the J call TRBJ2-7, with D unclear. The V gene's germline CDR1 is SGHDT and CDR2 YYEEEE. The CDR3 sequence is 11 residues long. V lost 2 bases and J 7 bases, leaving 7 bases between the germline ends. Here the CDR3 DNA reads TGTGCCAGCAGCTTTAATTTGGAGCAGTACTTC. This gives the protein CASSFNLEQYF.

The chain couples TRBV5-1 to TRBJ1-1; D might be TRBD1 (6 bases). The CDR3 totals 15 residues. Germline CDR1 and CDR2: SGHRS and YFSETQ. Trimming stripped 5 bases from V and 2 bases from J, with 16 bases between. This CDR3 reads CASRDGGGLNTEAFF. CDR3 nucleotide sequence: TGCGCCAGCAGGGACGGGGGGGGGCTTAACACTGAAGCTTTCTTT. The variable domain in full, completed from reference TRBV5-1 and TRBJ1-1, reads KAGVTQTPRYLIKTRGQQVTLSCSPISGHRSVSWYQQTPGQGLQFLFEYFSETQRNKGNFPGRFSGRQFSNSRSEMNVSTLELGDSALYLCASRDGGGLNTEAFFGQGTRLTVV.

This clone was found a few times. V and J are TRBV28 and TRBJ2-7, with TRBD1 identical over 8 bases. V lost 4 bases to trimming and J lost 5 bases; unmatched junction nucleotides: 10. Germline V gene lookup returns CDR1 MDHEN and CDR2 SYDVKM. CDR3 size: 15 residues. The chain's CDR3 is CASSSAGTGSHEQYF. The CDR3 bases are TGTGCCAGCAGTTCCGCCGGGACAGGAAGCCACGAGCAGTACTTC.

V usage is TRBV4-2 and J usage is TRBJ1-6; 9 nucleotides line up with TRBD1. The germline CDR1 and CDR2 sequences are LGHNA and YNFKEQ. CDR3 size: 15 residues. V shed 4 bases, J shed 8 bases, and the junction held 6 bases outside the gene matches. The CDR3 loop reads CASSLGDREYSPLHF. DNA for the CDR3: TGTGCCAGCAGCCTGGGGGACAGGGAGTATTCACCCCTCCACTTT.

This chain connects TRBV18 to TRBJ2-6, with D maybe TRBD1 (6 bases). The CDR3 is made up of 16 amino acids. The V and J ends lost 3 bases and 1 base respectively, with 10 bases between them. CDR1 and CDR2 from the germline V gene are KGHSH and LQKENI. This CDR3 is CASSPVQGSGANVLTF. The DNA for the CDR3 is TGTGCCAGCTCACCGGTACAGGGTTCTGGGGCCAACGTCCTGACTTTC.